Described below is a single T cell receptor beta chain sequence and its context. The antigen is not known. The data derive from a study of quantifying T cell responses using KT2 cells. For the study at large: Reverse transcription used primers in the TCR alpha and beta constant regions. Under optimum conditions, T4 ligation efficiency was estimated at more than 8.5%. Study outcomes and limitations: The number of KT2 alpha and beta sequences was a linear function of input KT2 cells. KT2 sequence counts showed saturation when very many KT2 cells were spiked in.

Unfractionated PBMC were spiked with known numbers of KT2 clone cells. The cDNA 3' end received a ligated oligonucleotide with a UMI. An equimolar mix of RC1.1 and RC1.2 primed the beta chain across TRBC1 and TRBC2. Each CDR3 protein is one row after TCRdb ran MiXCR on the UMI-ligation and nested PCR reads. The sample has about 33,000 distinct CDR3 sequences, 10% seen once. The CDR3 is 18 residues long. CDR1 and CDR2 (germline): MNHEY, SVGEGT. With V trimmed by 4 bases and J by 3 bases, 7 bases remained unmatched. This chain links TRBV6-2 or TRBV6-3 with TRBJ2-2; TRBD2 matches 14 bases. Sequences were obtained from PBMCs spiked with cells of the T cell clone KT2. The TCR was taken from a human donor. CDR3 sequence reads: CASSWTSGRLSYTGELFF. The DNA for the CDR3 is TGTGCCAGCAGTTGGACTAGCGGGAGGTTATCGTACACCGGGGAGCTGTTTTTT.